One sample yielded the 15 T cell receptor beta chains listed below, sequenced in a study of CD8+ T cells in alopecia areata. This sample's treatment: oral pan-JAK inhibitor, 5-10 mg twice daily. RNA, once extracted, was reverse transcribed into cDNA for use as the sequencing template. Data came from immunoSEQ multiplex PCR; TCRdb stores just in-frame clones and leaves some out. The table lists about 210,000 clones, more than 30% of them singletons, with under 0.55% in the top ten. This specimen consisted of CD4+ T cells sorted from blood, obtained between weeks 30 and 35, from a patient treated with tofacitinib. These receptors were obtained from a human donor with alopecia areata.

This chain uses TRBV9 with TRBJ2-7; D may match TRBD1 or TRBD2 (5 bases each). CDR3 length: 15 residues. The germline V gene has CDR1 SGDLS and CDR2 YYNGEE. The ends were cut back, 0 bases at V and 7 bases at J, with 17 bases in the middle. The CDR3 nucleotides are TGTGCCAGCAGCGTAGAAGGGTCAGGGACGCGGGAGCAGTACTTC. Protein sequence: CASSVEGSGTREQYF.

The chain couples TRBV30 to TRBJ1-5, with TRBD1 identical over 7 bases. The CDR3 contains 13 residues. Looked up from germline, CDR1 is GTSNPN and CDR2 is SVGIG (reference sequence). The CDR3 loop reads CATGTQGGQPQHF. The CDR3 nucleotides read TGTGCAACCGGGACCCAGGGGGGTCAGCCCCAGCATTTT.

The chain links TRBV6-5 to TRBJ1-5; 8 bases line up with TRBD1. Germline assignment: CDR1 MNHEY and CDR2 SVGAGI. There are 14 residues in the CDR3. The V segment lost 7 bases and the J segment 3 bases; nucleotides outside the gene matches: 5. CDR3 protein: CASKRTGINQPQHF. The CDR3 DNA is TGTGCCAGCAAACGGACAGGGATCAATCAGCCCCAGCATTTT.

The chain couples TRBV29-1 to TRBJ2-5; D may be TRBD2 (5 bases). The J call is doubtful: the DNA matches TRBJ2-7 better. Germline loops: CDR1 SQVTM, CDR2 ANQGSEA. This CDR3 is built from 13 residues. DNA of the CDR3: TGCAGCGTTCTGGAGGCACCCCCCTACGAGCAGTACTTC. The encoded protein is CSVLEAPPYEQYF.

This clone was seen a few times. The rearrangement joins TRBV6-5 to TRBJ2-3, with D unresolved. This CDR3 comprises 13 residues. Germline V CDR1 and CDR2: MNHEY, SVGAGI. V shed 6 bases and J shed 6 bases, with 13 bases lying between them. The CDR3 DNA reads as TGTGCCAGCAGATCTCTCATATTGGATACGCAGTATTTT. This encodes CASRSLILDTQYF.

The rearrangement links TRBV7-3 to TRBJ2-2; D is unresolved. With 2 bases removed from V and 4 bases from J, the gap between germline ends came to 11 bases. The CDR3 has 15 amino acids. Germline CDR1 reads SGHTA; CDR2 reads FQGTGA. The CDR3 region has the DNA TGTGCCAGCAGCTTAGAGCGTAGTTTCACCGGGGAGCTGTTTTTT. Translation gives CASSLERSFTGELFF. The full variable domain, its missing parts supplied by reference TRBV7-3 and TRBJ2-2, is GAGVSQTPSNKVTEKGKYVELRCDPISGHTALYWYRQSLGQGPEFLIYFQGTGAADDSGLPNDRFFAVRPEGSVSTLKIQRTERGDSAVYLCASSLERSFTGELFFGEGSRLTVL.

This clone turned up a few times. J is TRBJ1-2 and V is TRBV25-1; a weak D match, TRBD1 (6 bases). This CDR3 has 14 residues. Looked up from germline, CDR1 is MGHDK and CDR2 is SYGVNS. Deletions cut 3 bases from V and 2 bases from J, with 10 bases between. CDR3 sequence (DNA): TGTGCCAGCAGTGATCCAGGGGACAACTATGGCTACACCTTC. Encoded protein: CASSDPGDNYGYTF.

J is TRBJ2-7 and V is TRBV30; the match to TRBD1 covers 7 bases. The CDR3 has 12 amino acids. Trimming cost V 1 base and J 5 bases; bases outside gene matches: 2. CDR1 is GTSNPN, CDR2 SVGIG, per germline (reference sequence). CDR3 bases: TGTGCCTGGAGTGGACAGGGCCACGAGCAGTACTTC. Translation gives CAWSGQGHEQYF. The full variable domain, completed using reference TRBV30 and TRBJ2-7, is SQTIHQWPATLVQPVGSPLSLECTVEGTSNPNLYWYRQAAGRGLQLLFYSVGIGQISSEVPQNLSASRPQDRQFILSSKKLLLSDSGFYLCAWSGQGHEQYFGPGTRLTVT.

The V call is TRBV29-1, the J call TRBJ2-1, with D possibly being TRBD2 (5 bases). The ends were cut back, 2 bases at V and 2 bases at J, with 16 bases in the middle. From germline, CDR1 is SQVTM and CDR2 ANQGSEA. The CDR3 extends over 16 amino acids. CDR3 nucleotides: TGCAGCGTTGAAAAACCTGCGGGCCCTACCTACAATGAGCAGTTCTTC. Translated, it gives CSVEKPAGPTYNEQFF.

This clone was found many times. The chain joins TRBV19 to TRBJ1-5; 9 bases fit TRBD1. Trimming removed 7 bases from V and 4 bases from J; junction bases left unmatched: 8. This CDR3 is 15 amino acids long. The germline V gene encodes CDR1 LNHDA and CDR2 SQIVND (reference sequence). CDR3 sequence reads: CASTKGTGPNQPQHF. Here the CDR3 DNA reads TGTGCCAGTACTAAGGGGACAGGGCCGAATCAGCCCCAGCATTTT.

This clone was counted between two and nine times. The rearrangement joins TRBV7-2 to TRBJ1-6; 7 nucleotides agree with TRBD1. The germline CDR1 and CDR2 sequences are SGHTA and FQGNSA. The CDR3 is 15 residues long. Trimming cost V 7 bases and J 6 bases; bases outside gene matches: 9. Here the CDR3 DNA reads TGTGCCAGCAAGATCGCCGGGACAGCTAATTCACCCCTCCACTTT. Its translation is CASKIAGTANSPLHF.

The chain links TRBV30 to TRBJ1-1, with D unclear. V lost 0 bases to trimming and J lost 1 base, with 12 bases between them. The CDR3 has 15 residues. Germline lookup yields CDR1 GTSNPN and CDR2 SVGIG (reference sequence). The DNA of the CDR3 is TGTGCCTGGAGTGTAAGATTAAGAGAGAACACTGAAGCTTTCTTT. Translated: CAWSVRLRENTEAFF.

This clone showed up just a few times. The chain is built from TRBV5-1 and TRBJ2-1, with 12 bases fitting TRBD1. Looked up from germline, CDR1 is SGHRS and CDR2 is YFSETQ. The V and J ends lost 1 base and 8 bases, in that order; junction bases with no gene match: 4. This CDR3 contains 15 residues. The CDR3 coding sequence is TGCGCCAGCAGCTTGCCCGGGACAGGGGGCGATGAGCAGTTCTTC. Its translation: CASSLPGTGGDEQFF.

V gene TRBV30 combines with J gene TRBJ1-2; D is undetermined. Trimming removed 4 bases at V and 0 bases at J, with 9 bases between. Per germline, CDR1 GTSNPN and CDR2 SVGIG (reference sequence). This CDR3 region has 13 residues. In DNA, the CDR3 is TGTGCCTGGATCCCCCGGACTAACTATGGCTACACCTTC. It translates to CAWIPRTNYGYTF.

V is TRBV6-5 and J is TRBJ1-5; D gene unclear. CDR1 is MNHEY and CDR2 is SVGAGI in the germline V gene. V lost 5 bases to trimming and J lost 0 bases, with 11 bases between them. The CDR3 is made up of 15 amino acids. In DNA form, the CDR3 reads TGTGCCAGCAGTCTAACAGATAATAGCAATCAGCCCCAGCATTTT. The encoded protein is CASSLTDNSNQPQHF.